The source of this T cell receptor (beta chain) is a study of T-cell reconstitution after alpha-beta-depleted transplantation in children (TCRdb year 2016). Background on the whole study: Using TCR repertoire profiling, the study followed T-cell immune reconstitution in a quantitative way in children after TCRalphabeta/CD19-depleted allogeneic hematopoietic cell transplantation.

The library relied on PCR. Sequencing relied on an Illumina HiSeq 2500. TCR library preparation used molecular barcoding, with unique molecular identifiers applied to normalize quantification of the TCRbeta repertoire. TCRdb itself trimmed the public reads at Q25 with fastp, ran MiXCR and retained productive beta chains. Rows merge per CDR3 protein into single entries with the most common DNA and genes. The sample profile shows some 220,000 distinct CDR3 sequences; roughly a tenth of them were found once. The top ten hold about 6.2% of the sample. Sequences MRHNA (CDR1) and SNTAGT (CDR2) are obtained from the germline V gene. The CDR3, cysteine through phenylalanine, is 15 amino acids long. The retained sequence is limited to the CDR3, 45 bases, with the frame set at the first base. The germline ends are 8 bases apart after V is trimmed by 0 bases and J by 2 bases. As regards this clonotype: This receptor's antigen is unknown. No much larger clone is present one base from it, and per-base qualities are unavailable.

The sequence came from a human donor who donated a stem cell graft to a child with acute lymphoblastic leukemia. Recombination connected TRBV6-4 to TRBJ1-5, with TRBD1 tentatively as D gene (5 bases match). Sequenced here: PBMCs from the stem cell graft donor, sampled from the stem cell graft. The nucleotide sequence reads TGTGCCAGCAGTGACTCGGCACAGGGCAATCAGCCCCAGCATTTT. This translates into CASSDSAQGNQPQHF.